This TCR beta chain came from a study of blood T cells in healthy people across ages. Study-wide results and limits: Strong correlation existed between TCR beta diversity and naive T cell percentage. The study could not conclusively compare naive and antigen-experienced cells, given its unsorted PBMCs.

With regard to this clonotype: No antigen is known for it.

Primed by a sample-barcoded 5' primer and a J-beta primer mix, a second PCR proceeded for roughly 7 to 11 cycles. MiXCR, run by TCRdb on the 5' RACE reads, gives a single entry per CDR3 protein. The sample comprises 800,000 to 950,000 distinct CDR3 sequences, roughly 35% of which are singletons, and 13% rests with the top ten. The CDR3 has 11 amino acids. V trimming: 2 bases; J trimming: 15 bases; junction bases outside the gene matches: 5. Germline V gene sequence: CDR1 SGHNT, CDR2 YYREEE (reference sequence). The genes are TRBV5-4 and TRBJ2-1, with 7 bases fitting TRBD2. This receptor was obtained from a man younger than 35 in good health. Input material: blood. DNA of the CDR3: TGTGCCAGCAGCTTAAGCGGGGTCCGGTTCTTC. This sequence encodes CASSLSGVRFF.